Presented here are 23 T cell receptor beta chains from one specimen sequenced in a study of blood T cell repertoires in COVID-19 (dated by TCRdb to about 2020). The library was obtained by the immunoSEQ multiplex PCR assay. TCRdb limited this immuneACCESS table to in-frame rearrangements with V and J called. A share of clones is missing; checked studies link under half to unresolved V genes, and the rest is unexplained. The sample table records 75,000 to 80,000 clones; 80% to 90% of these occur just once. The top ten hold about 18% of the sample. Sequencing was carried out using peripheral blood. Receptors were obtained from a woman aged 60-70 years with acute or convalescent COVID-19.

This chain joins TRBV11-3 and TRBJ2-5; no reliable D call. V shed 1 base and J shed 5 bases, with 14 bases lying between them. This CDR3 has 15 residues. CDR1 is SGHNT and CDR2 is YENEEA in the germline V gene. Here the CDR3 reads CASSLGGVIGETQYF. Here the CDR3 DNA reads TGTGCCAGCAGCTTAGGTGGCGTAATCGGGGAGACCCAGTACTTC.

This rearrangement joins TRBV9 to TRBJ1-2; tentative D call: TRBD1 (6 bases). V gave up 2 bases and J gave up 8 bases, with 19 bases separating them. The CDR3 is 15 residues long. Germline CDR1 reads SGDLS; CDR2 reads YYNGEE. CDR3 nucleotides: TGTGCCAGCAGCGTGTCGTCCGCGGGGGCTATCGGCTACACCTTC. Its translation: CASSVSSAGAIGYTF.

The gene calls are TRBV3-1 (or the pseudogene TRBV3-2) and TRBJ2-1; 13 nucleotides line up with TRBD2. V lost 4 bases, J lost 9 bases, and 6 bases stayed unmatched. The CDR3 totals 15 residues. Germline V lookup: CDR1 LGHDT, CDR2 YNNKEL (reference sequence). Written as DNA, the CDR3 is TGTGCCAGCAGCCCGCGGACTAGCGGGGGTACTGAGCAGTTCTTC. Protein product: CASSPRTSGGTEQFF.

The J gene is TRBJ1-5, the V gene TRBV7-2; no definite D call. V was clipped by 1 base and J by 6 bases, with 13 bases between them. The germline V gene encodes CDR1 SGHTA and CDR2 FQGNSA. CDR3 length equals 15 residues. The CDR3 sequence is CASSLVRTAGQPQHF. CDR3 nucleotides: TGTGCCAGCAGCTTAGTTAGGACGGCGGGTCAGCCCCAGCATTTT.

The gene calls are TRBV6-5 and TRBJ1-1, with 10 bases lining up with TRBD1. The CDR3 has 15 residues. V shed 2 bases, J shed 5 bases, and the junction held 5 bases outside the gene matches. The germline gives CDR1 MNHEY, CDR2 SVGAGI. Here the CDR3 reads CASSYTTGGRTEAFF. CDR3 nucleotide sequence: TGTGCCAGCAGTTACACGACAGGGGGCAGGACTGAAGCTTTCTTT.

This clone has only one observation. The J gene is TRBJ2-1, the V gene TRBV5-1; 8 bases match TRBD1. Trimming took 0 bases from V and 13 from J; bases not matched to a gene: 6. Germline CDR1 and CDR2: SGHRS and YFSETQ. The CDR3 sequence is 13 residues long. CDR3 DNA: TGCGCCAGCAGCTTGGCCGGGCAGGGGGCTCAGTTCTTC. Residues: CASSLAGQGAQFF.

V is TRBV15 and J is TRBJ2-1, with TRBD1 matching over 10 bases. This CDR3 region has 15 residues. The germline CDR1 and CDR2 sequences are LNHNV and YYDKDF (reference sequence). V was pared by 4 bases and J by 8 bases, with 8 bases of the junction left unmatched. The CDR3 here is CATSTRQGAFDEQFF. In nucleotides, the CDR3 is TGTGCCACCAGCACCCGACAGGGGGCTTTCGATGAGCAGTTCTTC. Full variable domain (remainder filled in from reference TRBV15 and TRBJ2-1): DAMVIQNPRYQVTQFGKPVTLSCSQTLNHNVMYWYQQKSSQAPKLLFHYYDKDFNNEADTPDNFQSRRPNTSFCFLDIRSPGLGDTAMYLCATSTRQGAFDEQFFGPGTRLTVL.

The chain recombines TRBV2 with TRBJ1-2; no clear D gene. The V gene lost 1 base and the J gene lost 0 bases, with 6 bases spanning the gap. The CDR3 runs to 14 residues. CDR1 and CDR2 (germline): SNHLY, FYNNEI. CDR3 DNA sequence: TGTGCCAGCAGTGAAGGTCACACTAACTATGGCTACACCTTC. Translated: CASSEGHTNYGYTF. Full variable domain (remainder filled in from reference TRBV2 and TRBJ1-2): EPEVTQTPSHQVTQMGQEVILRCVPISNHLYFYWYRQILGQKVEFLVSFYNNEISEKSEIFDDQFSVERPDGSNFTLKIRSTKLEDSAMYFCASSEGHTNYGYTFGSGTRLTVV.

This chain joins TRBV12-3 or TRBV12-4 and TRBJ1-2, with D perhaps TRBD1 (5 bases). The V and J ends lost 8 bases and 4 bases respectively, with 11 bases between them. The CDR3 covers 12 residues. In nucleotides, the CDR3 is TGTGCCAGCCAGGGAGGGATCTATGGCTACACCTTC. Residues: CASQGGIYGYTF.

The rearrangement uses TRBV5-1 and TRBJ2-3, with a tentative D call TRBD2 (5 bases). Germline V CDR1 and CDR2: SGHRS, YFSETQ. The ends were cut back, 4 bases at V and 5 bases at J, with 17 bases in the middle. There are 15 residues in the CDR3. In nucleotides, the CDR3 is TGCGCCAGCAGCGGAACGGGGAGTACGGGAGATACGCAGTATTTT. Translating gives CASSGTGSTGDTQYF.

The V gene is TRBV9, the J gene TRBJ2-1, with 11 bases lining up with TRBD2. This CDR3 has 16 amino acids. Germline V gene data show CDR1 as SGDLS and CDR2 as YYNGEE. The junction had 9 bases not matched to a gene; V was cut back by 3 bases and J by 7 bases. The CDR3 here is CASSALSGGGWNEQFF. The CDR3 region has the DNA TGTGCCAGCAGCGCCCTTAGCGGGGGGGGTTGGAATGAGCAGTTCTTC. Drawing the rest from reference TRBV9 and TRBJ2-1, the complete variable domain is DSGVTQTPKHLITATGQRVTLRCSPRSGDLSVYWYQQSLDQGLQFLIQYYNGEERAKGNILERFSAQQFPDLHSELNLSSLELGDSALYFCASSALSGGGWNEQFFGPGTRLTVL.

The rearrangement uses TRBV19 and TRBJ1-2; TRBD1 is a possible D gene (6 bases). The germline CDR1 and CDR2 sequences are LNHDA and SQIVND (reference sequence). The ends were cut back, 5 bases at V and 0 bases at J, with 13 bases in the middle. The length of the CDR3 is 15 residues. The CDR3 DNA follows: TGTGCCAGTAGTTTCCGACAGGTCGCTAACTATGGCTACACCTTC. Translation: CASSFRQVANYGYTF.

The rearrangement uses TRBV10-1 and TRBJ2-3; 7 nucleotides line up with TRBD1. In germline, CDR1 is WNHNN, CDR2 SYGVQD (reference sequence). V trimming: 1 base; J trimming: 3 bases; junction bases outside the gene matches: 7. The CDR3 runs 16 residues. The CDR3 is CASSELQGYLTDTQYF. DNA of the CDR3: TGCGCCAGCAGTGAGTTACAGGGGTATTTGACAGATACGCAGTATTTT.

This clone was counted a single time. The rearrangement uses TRBV7-2 and TRBJ2-1; D may be TRBD2 (6 bases). V lost 5 bases and J 7 bases, leaving 9 bases between the germline ends. The CDR3 loop spans 12 amino acids. From germline, CDR1 is SGHTA and CDR2 FQGNSA. The CDR3 protein is CASSPSGNEQFF. The CDR3 coding sequence is TGTGCCAGCAGCCCAAGCGGGAATGAGCAGTTCTTC. Filled out from reference TRBV7-2 and TRBJ2-1, the complete variable domain reads GAGVSQSPSNKVTEKGKDVELRCDPISGHTALYWYRQSLGQGLEFLIYFQGNSAPDKSGLPSDRFSAERTGGSVSTLTIQRTQQEDSAVYLCASSPSGNEQFFGPGTRLTVL.

Written as DNA, the CDR3 is TGTGCCAGCGGGGACAGGGTGGGGTACAATGAGCAGTTCTTC. It is translated as CASGDRVGYNEQFF. The chain is built from TRBV6-5 and TRBJ2-1, with 9 nucleotides matching TRBD1. CDR1 MNHEY and CDR2 SVGAGI come from the germline V gene. Trimming cost V 8 bases and J 4 bases; bases outside gene matches: 6. This CDR3 has 14 amino acids.

The CDR3 DNA follows: TGTGCCAGCTCACCACCGATACAGGGTACCCGCTCTGGGGCCAACGTCCTGACTTTC. This translates into CASSPPIQGTRSGANVLTF. This chain links TRBV18 with TRBJ2-6; tentatively, D is TRBD1 (6 bases). The germline V gene encodes CDR1 KGHSH and CDR2 LQKENI. V was shortened by 0 bases and J by 0 bases, with 15 bases between the two germline ends. This CDR3 region has 19 residues.

This clone was observed a handful of times. V gene TRBV6-1 combines with J gene TRBJ1-1; no clear D gene. V was trimmed by 0 bases and J by 4 bases, leaving 15 bases between them. The CDR3 contains 16 residues. Germline V lookup: CDR1 MNHNS, CDR2 SASEGT. CDR3 residues: CASSEAGPGLGTEAFF. CDR3 DNA sequence: TGTGCCAGCAGTGAAGCGGGTCCCGGGTTGGGCACTGAAGCTTTCTTT.

This rearrangement joins TRBV12-3 or TRBV12-4 to TRBJ1-2; 8 positions agree with TRBD1. With V trimmed by 7 bases and J by 4 bases, 5 bases remained unmatched. This CDR3 is built from 13 residues. DNA of the CDR3: TGTGCCAGCATCCAGGGGGCGGGCTATGGCTACACCTTC. Translated, it gives CASIQGAGYGYTF.

The gene calls are TRBV19 and TRBJ1-6; the match to TRBD1 covers 9 bases. From germline, CDR1 is LNHDA and CDR2 SQIVND (reference sequence). V was pared by 6 bases and J by 7 bases, with 7 bases of the junction left unmatched. The CDR3 is 15 amino acids. The CDR3 sequence: CASRDRGKGNSPLHF. In DNA form, the CDR3 reads TGTGCCAGTAGGGACAGGGGAAAAGGCAATTCACCCCTCCACTTT.

Only one count was recorded for this clone. The gene calls are TRBV7-2 and TRBJ1-4; D perhaps matches TRBD1 (6 bases). The CDR3 spans 16 residues. Germline V gene sequence: CDR1 SGHTA, CDR2 FQGNSA. Trimming pared 1 base from V and 0 bases from J, leaving 9 bases between. DNA of the CDR3: TGTGCCAGCAGCTTAGTGGGGGCAGCAACTAATGAAAAACTGTTTTTT. Translation: CASSLVGAATNEKLFF.

This chain joins TRBV7-9 and TRBJ2-7, with TRBD1 matching 10 bases. V was pared by 3 bases and J by 5 bases, with 7 bases of the junction left unmatched. The CDR3 runs 15 residues. CDR1 SEHNR and CDR2 FQNEAQ come from the germline V gene (reference sequence). The CDR3 spells CASSFGQGEMDEQYF. CDR3 DNA: TGTGCCAGCAGCTTTGGACAGGGGGAGATGGACGAGCAGTACTTC.

CDR3 nucleotides: TGCGCCAGCAGTGAGTCGAGACAGGCCCAAGAGACCCAGTACTTC. Translating it yields CASSESRQAQETQYF. The chain recombines TRBV10-1 with TRBJ2-5; TRBD1 might be the D (6 bases). Trimming took 0 bases from V and 1 from J, leaving 9 bases between them. The CDR3 loop spans 15 amino acids. Germline V gene data show CDR1 as WNHNN and CDR2 as SYGVQD (reference sequence).

V gene TRBV5-1 combines with J gene TRBJ1-5; D uncertain. Trimming took off 2 bases at V and 4 bases at J, with 10 bases between the two ends. The CDR3 runs 14 residues. Germline CDR1 and CDR2: SGHRS and YFSETQ. Written as DNA, the CDR3 is TGCGCCAGCAGCTTCCTACCGTGGAATCAGCCCCAGCATTTT. Protein sequence: CASSFLPWNQPQHF.